These T cell receptor beta chains were read from a single sample in a study of T cells in Graves' hyperthyroidism and ophthalmopathy. TCRdb reanalysed the multiplex PCR reads using MiXCR and keeps one entry per CDR3 protein. The table includes 490,000 or so distinct CDR3 sequences, just under 20% detected once. Sequencing was done on a sample of blood. All receptors come from a man aged 40-55 years with Graves' ophthalmopathy. CDR3s include the opening cysteine and the closing phenylalanine or tryptophan. Fields, in order: CDR3 protein, V gene, J gene.

CSARITAGTGYYTF	TRBV20-1	TRBJ1-2
CASSRNGGSGNTIYF	TRBV11-2	TRBJ1-3
CSVPGREGLTDTQYF	TRBV20-1	TRBJ2-3
CAWSVSGRRNQPQHF	TRBV30	TRBJ1-5
CASSFLAGGRDEQFF	TRBV11-2	TRBJ2-1
CASSHKQGLSYNEQFF	TRBV7-6	TRBJ2-1
CASSVLAGELETQYF	TRBV11-1	TRBJ2-5
CASSSRPSSYEQYF	TRBV19	TRBJ2-7
CASSLLDSNNEQFF	TRBV18	TRBJ2-1
CASSSTSRTGELFF	TRBV5-1	TRBJ2-2
CASSFDDQPQHF	TRBV7-8	TRBJ1-5
CASSFDVGRDIQYF	TRBV5-1	TRBJ2-4
CASTPSPGNEQFF	TRBV4-3	TRBJ2-1
CAWSEGVDWVNTEAFF	TRBV30	TRBJ1-1
CSASPPGLTQYF	TRBV20-1	TRBJ2-3
CASSQDSTVNTEAFF	TRBV4-2	TRBJ1-1
CASSFSVQDLWYGYTF	TRBV7-2	TRBJ1-2
CASSQEASGRRDTQYF	TRBV4-2	TRBJ2-3
CASSFWGGEAFF	TRBV5-1	TRBJ1-1
CASSSTSGHSYEQYF	TRBV7-2	TRBJ2-7
CASRGGTGELFF	TRBV5-1	TRBJ2-2
CSVEPQGYNEQFF	TRBV29-1	TRBJ2-1
CASSAGRRGANVLTF	TRBV6-1	TRBJ2-6
CSVQGQGNEKLFF	TRBV20-1	TRBJ1-4
CSVGNRGGETQYF	TRBV29-1	TRBJ2-5
CASSQGPGDEQYF	TRBV4-1	TRBJ2-7
CASSSWGLAGGTDTQYF	TRBV28	TRBJ2-3
CASGLGRSGSGANVLTF	TRBV2	TRBJ2-6
CASGRLGRKGNTIYF	TRBV6-4	TRBJ1-3
CAWRGPYTGELFF	TRBV30	TRBJ2-2
CASSFQGSHEQYF	TRBV7-2	TRBJ2-7
CASSLGQEDTQYF	TRBV7-9	TRBJ2-3
CASSPRGGSSYEQYF	TRBV7-9	TRBJ2-7
CASSYFRGRNQYF	TRBV12-3/TRBV12-4	TRBJ2-5
CASSPGVGQPQHF	TRBV28	TRBJ1-5
CSGGQPLNTEAFF	TRBV29-1	TRBJ1-1
CASSLLDRGPLHNEKLFF	TRBV7-9	TRBJ1-4
CASSLAGGNEKLFF	TRBV6-1	TRBJ1-4
CASSYSYRDRVGTDTQYF	TRBV6-5	TRBJ2-3
CASSLSGTSINEQFF	TRBV6-1	TRBJ2-1
CAISAVLAHGYEQYF	TRBV10-3	TRBJ2-7
CASSDVGTYSGNTIYF	TRBV2	TRBJ1-3
CASSKPGQGFGEYF	TRBV6-1	TRBJ2-5
CASSYSKGHYEQYF	TRBV6-5	TRBJ2-7
CASSGDRGVEQFF	TRBV27	TRBJ2-1
CASSLSSQAAEQYF	TRBV7-2	TRBJ2-7
CSARDWVAVETQYF	TRBV20-1	TRBJ2-5
CASSLSVGRETQYF	TRBV12-3/TRBV12-4	TRBJ2-5
CASSLAGTTSYEQYF	TRBV7-2	TRBJ2-7
CASSPGWGSLYGYTF	TRBV7-2	TRBJ1-2
CASSRSPDTQYF	TRBV7-2	TRBJ2-3
CASTIEPDRPSYEQYF	TRBV6-2/TRBV6-3	TRBJ2-7
CASSLAQGAEAFF	TRBV12-3/TRBV12-4	TRBJ1-1
CACRDLRVGYTF	TRBV30	TRBJ1-2
CASSLGLESSEAFF	TRBV18	TRBJ1-1
CASSFNPGQGDEKLFF	TRBV12-3/TRBV12-4	TRBJ1-4
CATYGAGVNTGELFF	TRBV28	TRBJ2-2
CASSNRESLLAGKYEQYF	TRBV12-3/TRBV12-4	TRBJ2-7
CASSTGTSGMQETQYF	TRBV2	TRBJ2-5
CASSQWAKGNYGYTF	TRBV3-1	TRBJ1-2